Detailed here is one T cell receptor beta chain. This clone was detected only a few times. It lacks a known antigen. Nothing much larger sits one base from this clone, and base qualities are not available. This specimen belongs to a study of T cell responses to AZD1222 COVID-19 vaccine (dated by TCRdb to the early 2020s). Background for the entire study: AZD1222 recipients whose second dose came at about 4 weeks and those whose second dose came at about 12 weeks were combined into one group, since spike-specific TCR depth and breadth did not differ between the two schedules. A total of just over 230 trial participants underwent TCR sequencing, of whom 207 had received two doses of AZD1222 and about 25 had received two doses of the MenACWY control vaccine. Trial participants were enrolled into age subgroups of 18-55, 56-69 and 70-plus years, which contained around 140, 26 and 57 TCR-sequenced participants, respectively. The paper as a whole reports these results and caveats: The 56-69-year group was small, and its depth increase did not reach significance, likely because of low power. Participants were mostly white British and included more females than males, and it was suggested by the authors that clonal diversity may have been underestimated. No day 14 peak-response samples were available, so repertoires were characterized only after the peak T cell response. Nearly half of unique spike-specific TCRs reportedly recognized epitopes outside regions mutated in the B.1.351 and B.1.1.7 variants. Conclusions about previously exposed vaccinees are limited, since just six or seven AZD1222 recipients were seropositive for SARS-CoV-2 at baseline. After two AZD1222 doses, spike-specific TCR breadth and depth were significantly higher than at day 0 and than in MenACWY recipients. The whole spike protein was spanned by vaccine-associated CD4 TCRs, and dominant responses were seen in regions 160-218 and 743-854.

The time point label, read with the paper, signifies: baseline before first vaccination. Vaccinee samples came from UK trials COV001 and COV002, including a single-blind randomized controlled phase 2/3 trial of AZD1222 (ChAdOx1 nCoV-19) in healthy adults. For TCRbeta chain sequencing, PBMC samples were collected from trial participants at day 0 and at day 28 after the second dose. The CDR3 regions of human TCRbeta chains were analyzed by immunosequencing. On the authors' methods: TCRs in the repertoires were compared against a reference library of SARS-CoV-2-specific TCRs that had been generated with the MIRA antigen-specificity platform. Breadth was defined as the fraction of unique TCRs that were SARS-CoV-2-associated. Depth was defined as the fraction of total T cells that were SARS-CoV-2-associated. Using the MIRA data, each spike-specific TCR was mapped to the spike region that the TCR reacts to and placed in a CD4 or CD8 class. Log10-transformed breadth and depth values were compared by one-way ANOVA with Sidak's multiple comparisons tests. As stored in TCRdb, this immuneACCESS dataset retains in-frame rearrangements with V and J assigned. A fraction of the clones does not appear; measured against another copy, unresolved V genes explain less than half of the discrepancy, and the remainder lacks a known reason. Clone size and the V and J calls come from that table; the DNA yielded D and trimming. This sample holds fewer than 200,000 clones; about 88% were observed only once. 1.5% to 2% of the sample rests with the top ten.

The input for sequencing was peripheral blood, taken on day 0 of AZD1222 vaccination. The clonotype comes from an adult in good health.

The sequenced DNA: TGTGCCAGCAGAATAGGGGGCGGCGGGCAGCCCCAGCATTTT. Its product reads: CASRIGGGGQPQHF. The rearrangement joined TRBV27 to TRBJ1-5; 7 bases in the junction line up with TRBD1. Trimming accounts for 6 bases at V and 7 bases at J, while the number of junction bases matched to no gene is 9. Looking up the germline V gene (reference sequence) yields CDR1 MNHEY and CDR2 SMNVEV. CDR3 length: 14 amino acids, cysteine to phenylalanine. Only the CDR3 region is kept as DNA, spanning 42 bases read in frame from base 1.